Given below is one T cell receptor (beta chain) in context. This entry is derived from a study of shared T cell receptors in the human thymus. The table came from immunoSEQ multiplex PCR; TCRdb's copy has only in-frame clones and leaves some out. Of approximately 730,000 clones in the sample, 75% to 90% were seen once. This CDR3 has 13 residues. Germline V gene sequence: CDR1 MGHDK, CDR2 SYGVNS. V shed 7 bases and J shed 7 bases, with 14 bases lying between them. The sample also formed part of further work on human thymus T cells.

This clonotype was sampled from a girl under two years old with a congenital heart defect. V is TRBV25-1 and J is TRBJ1-3; the D is unclear. The sequencing input was thymocytes. CDR3 in DNA: TGTGCCAGCACCTTCGGCAGGTGGAACACCATATATTTT. Translation: CASTFGRWNTIYF.